This passage covers 9 T cell receptor beta chains from one sample sequenced in a study of tumor-infiltrating lymphocytes in oesophageal squamous cell carcinoma. TCRdb redid the calling of the PCR reads with MiXCR, one entry per CDR3 protein. This table holds about 14,000 distinct CDR3 sequences, around half found once. The sequenced sample was blood. These receptors were obtained from a male donor with esophageal squamous cell carcinoma.

The rearrangement links TRBV5-3 to TRBJ2-5; 9 bases are a match to TRBD2. TRBV5-3 is classed as an ORF, of uncertain function. The CDR3 is 16 residues long. Unmatched junction bases numbered 22, after V lost 8 bases and J lost 11 bases. CDR3 coding DNA: TGTGCCAGCAGTCTTACATGGCTAGCGGGAAACAATGAGCAGTACTTC. Protein product: CASSLTWLAGNNEQYF.

This chain links TRBV6-1 with TRBJ1-1; D remains ambiguous. Deletions cut 6 bases from V and 2 bases from J, with 13 bases between. CDR3 size: 14 residues. Germline CDR1 MNHNS, CDR2 SASEGT. CDR3 amino acids: CASSERGYNTEAFF. The CDR3 region has the DNA TGTGCCAGCAGCGAACGGGGTTATAACACTGAAGCTTTCTTT.

This clonotype was counted ten times or more. This chain links TRBV15 with TRBJ2-1; tentative D call: TRBD2 (6 bases). From germline, CDR1 is LNHNV and CDR2 YYDKDF (reference sequence). This CDR3 is built from 15 residues. V was pared by 3 bases and J by 4 bases, with 13 bases between. This chain's CDR3 is CATSSGSGTYNEQFF. The CDR3 region has the DNA TGTGCCACCAGCAGCGGGAGTGGCACTTACAATGAGCAGTTCTTC. Full variable domain (outside the CDR3, taken from reference TRBV15 and TRBJ2-1): DAMVIQNPRYQVTQFGKPVTLSCSQTLNHNVMYWYQQKSSQAPKLLFHYYDKDFNNEADTPDNFQSRRPNTSFCFLDIRSPGLGDTAMYLCATSSGSGTYNEQFFGPGTRLTVL.

This clonotype ranks as medium-sized. V and J are TRBV11-2 and TRBJ2-1; D not certain. V lost 6 bases to trimming and J lost 4 bases, with 4 bases between them. Germline CDR1 and CDR2: SGHAT and FQNNGV. The CDR3 has 11 residues. The CDR3 here is CASSQYNEQFF. Written as DNA, the CDR3 is TGTGCCAGCAGTCAGTACAATGAGCAGTTCTTC.

V usage is TRBV7-8 and J usage is TRBJ2-5; D tentatively fits TRBD1 or TRBD2 (5 bases each). CDR1 and CDR2 (germline): SGHVS, FQNEAQ. The CDR3 totals 15 residues. The V end was cut by 6 bases, the J end by 5 bases, with 19 bases between. The CDR3 reads CASRPRRGAKETQYF. The CDR3 nucleotides are TGTGCCAGCAGACCACGGCGAGGGGCGAAGGAGACCCAGTACTTC.

This clonotype is medium-sized within its sample. V gene TRBV11-2 combines with J gene TRBJ2-5, with D possibly TRBD2 on 7 matching bases. The CDR3 totals 14 residues. The V gene's germline CDR1 is SGHAT and CDR2 FQNNGV. V shed 5 bases and J shed 4 bases, with 14 bases lying between them. The CDR3 region is CASSHTGGRETQYF. Written as DNA, the CDR3 is TGTGCCAGCAGCCATACCGGGGGGCGAGAGACCCAGTACTTC.

This clonotype turned up a few times. The chain has TRBV6-1 and TRBJ2-1; TRBD2 agrees at 7 bases. Judging by the DNA end, TRBJ2-7 fits better; the J call may be wrong. The CDR3 totals 15 residues. Germline-derived CDR1 and CDR2 are MNHNS and SASEGT. The CDR3 sequence: CASSQSGTPAYEQYF. The CDR3 bases are TGTGCCAGCAGCCAAAGCGGGACGCCTGCCTACGAGCAGTACTTC.

The chain uses TRBV20-1 and TRBJ2-7, with 11 bases aligning to TRBD1. The ends lost 5 bases at V and 5 bases at J; junction bases unmatched: 11. CDR3 length: 15 amino acids. Germline assignment: CDR1 DFQATT and CDR2 SNEGSKA (reference sequence). The CDR3 reads CSAAGTGGFHDEQYF. CDR3 coding DNA: TGCAGTGCTGCCGGGACAGGGGGATTTCACGACGAGCAGTACTTC.

This chain joins TRBV24-1 and TRBJ2-2; 12 bases map to TRBD2. After removal of 3 bases from V and 4 bases from J, the junction contained 17 bases not matched to a gene. Germline CDR1 KGHDR, CDR2 SFDVKD. CDR3 size: 21 residues. The CDR3 protein is CATSDPSTGGPSGRATGELFF. The CDR3 bases are TGTGCCACCAGTGATCCCTCGACAGGGGGGCCTAGCGGGAGGGCCACCGGGGAGCTGTTTTTT.